This paragraph reports one TCR beta chain. Its antigen is unidentified. This entry is derived from a study of T cell responses to AZD1222 COVID-19 vaccine. Study observations and caveats: Unmutated regions of variants are reportedly targeted by nearly half of spike-specific TCRs. The number of AZD1222 recipients seropositive at baseline was only five to seven. A rise in Spike-specific TCR breadth and depth followed two AZD1222 doses.

Data came from immunoSEQ multiplex PCR; TCRdb stores just in-frame clones and leaves some out. The table records 90,000 or so clones, over 85% of them present only once. Germline values: CDR1 MNHGY, CDR2 SAAAGT. V was shortened by 8 bases and J by 3 bases, with 20 bases between the two germline ends. This CDR3 has 15 residues. The clonotype originates from an adult who received the AZD1222 COVID-19 vaccine. The rearrangement links TRBV6-8 to TRBJ2-7; D is tentatively TRBD1 or TRBD2 (5 bases each). Sequences were derived from peripheral blood, sampled 28 days after the second AZD1222 dose. CDR3 nucleotides: TGTGCCAGCGCCGTCGAGACTGGGGGTAACTACGAGCAGTACGTC. Protein: CASAVETGGNYEQYV.